A selection of T cell receptor beta chains follows, all from one sample in a study of OX40 agonist ivuxolimab in advanced cancers. Assay used: immunoSEQ multiplex PCR; TCRdb lists only in-frame clones, some missing. Among about 73,000 clones listed, 92% were seen once. Sequencing used CD4+ or CD8+ T cells sorted from blood, obtained in a trial of the OX40 agonist ivuxolimab. These receptors all stem from an adult with an advanced solid tumor such as melanoma, head and neck, liver or kidney cancer. CDR3s include the opening cysteine and the closing phenylalanine or tryptophan. A D gene is named only where the DNA matches it firmly. A row's size may be missing; if present it is once, few, many or a size class.

TRBD2,TRBV11-2,TRBJ2-1,.,TGTGCCAGCAGCTTATCTAGCGGGGGGGACAATGAGCAGTTCTTC,CASSLSSGGDNEQFF
TRBD1,TRBV5-4,TRBJ1-3,.,TGTGCCAGCAGTTCACCGGGACAGGCTGGAAACACCATATATTTT,CASSSPGQAGNTIYF
.,TRBV4-3,TRBJ2-1,.,TGCGCCAGCAGCCAAGATAGGACCTCCTACAATGAGCAGTTCTTC,CASSQDRTSYNEQFF
TRBD1,TRBV30,TRBJ1-6,.,TGTGCCGGGACAGATGCCTATAATTCACCCCTCCACTTT,CAGTDAYNSPLHF
.,TRBV7-9,TRBJ1-1,.,TGTGCCAGCAGCTTAGTTCCACAGGTGAACACTGAAGCTTTCTTT,CASSLVPQVNTEAFF
TRBD1,TRBV19,TRBJ1-2,once,TGTGCCAGTAAGACGATAGAGGACAGGGGCTATGGCTACACCTTC,CASKTIEDRGYGYTF
TRBD1,TRBV19,TRBJ2-2,.,TGTGCCAGTACAAATGGAAGGGACAGGGGTATCACCGGGGAGCTGTTTTTT,CASTNGRDRGITGELFF
TRBD1,TRBV7-8,TRBJ2-7,.,TGTGCCAGCAGCACACAAGGGGGCTTGGTTCTGGGAGCCTACGAGCAGTACTTC,CASSTQGGLVLGAYEQYF
TRBD2,TRBV25-1,TRBJ2-1,.,TGTGCCAGCAGTGAATTCGGGGGGGCCCTATACAATGAGCAGTTCTTC,CASSEFGGALYNEQFF
.,TRBV19,TRBJ1-2,.,TGTGCCAGTAGCGCAACGACAGAATCCTATGGCTACACCTTC,CASSATTESYGYTF
.,TRBV12-5,TRBJ2-3,.,TGTGCTAGTGGTTTGGTACTCGATAGAGGGGATACGCAGTATTTT,CASGLVLDRGDTQYF
.,TRBV15,TRBJ1-1,once,TGTGCCACCAGCAGAGGACAGAACACTGAAGCTTTCTTT,CATSRGQNTEAFF
.,TRBV11-3,TRBJ2-2,.,TGTGCCAGCAGCCCCGGAGGGGGCGGGGAGCTGTTTTTT,CASSPGGGGELFF
TRBD2,TRBV4-1,TRBJ2-5,.,TGCGCCAGCAGCGCCGGGGGGGAAACGGAGACCCAGTACTTC,CASSAGGETETQYF
.,TRBV27,TRBJ1-5,.,TGTGCCAGCAGAACCCGGGACGGTTATCAGCCCCAGCATTTT,CASRTRDGYQPQHF
.,TRBV7-9,TRBJ2-1,.,TGTGCCAGCAGCCCCCCGGGATACTACAATGAGCAGTTCTTC,CASSPPGYYNEQFF
.,TRBV4-1,TRBJ2-7,.,TGCGCCAGCAGCCAAGCGATAGGGCTTTACGAGCAGTACTTC,CASSQAIGLYEQYF
.,TRBV7-3,TRBJ2-1,.,TGTGCCAGCAGCTTAGGTCTCTACAATGAGCAGTTCTTC,CASSLGLYNEQFF
.,TRBV7-2,TRBJ2-1,.,TGTGCCAGCAGCTCACTCATGGTCCAGGGAGAGGGGCAGTTCTTC,CASSSLMVQGEGQFF
.,TRBV5-3,TRBJ2-7,once,TGTGCCAGCAGCTTGAGGGGCTCCTACGAGCAGTACTTC,CASSLRGSYEQYF
.,TRBV6-1,TRBJ1-1,once,TGTGCCAGCGGGGGTTCATGGGTGAACACTGAAGCTTTCTTT,CASGGSWVNTEAFF
TRBD1,TRBV27,TRBJ2-7,.,TGTGCCAGCAGTTTCCTCAGGGGGGGACAGGGCTCCTACGAGCAGTACTTC,CASSFLRGGQGSYEQYF
.,TRBV7-2,TRBJ1-1,.,TGTGCCAGCAGCCCCCTTGGGGTTACTGAAGCTTTCTTT,CASSPLGVTEAFF
TRBD2,TRBV7-6,TRBJ2-3,.,TGTGCCAGCAGCTTCCCAAGCGGGGGGGGCACAGATACGCAGTATTTT,CASSFPSGGGTDTQYF
TRBD2,TRBV4-2,TRBJ2-1,.,TGTGCCAGCAGCCATGGGACTAGCGAGGATCTCTACAATGAGCAGTTCTTC,CASSHGTSEDLYNEQFF
TRBD1,TRBV28,TRBJ1-5,.,TGTGCCAGCAGTCCGCTACAGGGGGGGAACCAGCCCCAGCATTTT,CASSPLQGGNQPQHF
.,TRBV6-1,TRBJ2-7,.,TGTGCCAGCAGTGAATTGGGGGTGGGGGAGCAGTACTTC,CASSELGVGEQYF
TRBD2,TRBV19,TRBJ2-5,.,TGTGCCAGTAGTCCCATTAGCGGGGTGGTGGAGACCCAGTACTTC,CASSPISGVVETQYF
.,TRBV6-5,TRBJ2-7,.,TGTGCCAGCAGGGCCGGGGAATCCTACGAGCAGTACTTC,CASRAGESYEQYF